Included here is one T cell receptor (beta chain) sequence, with context. Its cognate antigen has yet to be identified. No per-base quality is available; no much larger clone lies one base away. Deletion took 2 bases off V and 2 bases off J, with a span of 9 bases between the germline ends. CDR1 MNHNY and CDR2 SVGAGI are derived from the germline V gene (reference sequence). There are 14 amino acids in the CDR3, from cysteine to phenylalanine inclusive. Only CDR3 DNA remains: 42 bases, in frame from the first base. The 35 to 40 donors, aged about 6 to 90 years, were systemically healthy Caucasian individuals from Russia. Around 9.9 milliliters of peripheral blood were collected from each donor into EDTA-treated Vacutainer tubes. PBMCs were isolated by Ficoll-Paque density-gradient centrifugation, with at least 6 million obtained per sample. Total RNA, at least 5.5 micrograms per sample, was extracted from PBMCs with Trizol reagent. Naive CD45RAhigh/CD27high T cell percentages were measured by flow cytometry on a PBMC aliquot from every donor.

The data were taken from a study of blood T cells in healthy people across ages (dated by TCRdb to the mid-2010s). General notes on the study: In model experiments, template switching captured roughly one uniquely barcoded TCR beta cDNA molecule for every two T cells. To avoid experimental bias, donors of different ages were randomly spread across the sequencing lanes. Donors were grouped into four age groups: young (average roughly 17 years), middle-aged (around 39), aged (approximately 67) and long-lived (approximately 81). Using deep sequencing normalized with unique cDNA molecular identifiers, the study measured how TCR beta repertoire diversity changes with age. Two additional independent replicas of 1 million unique cDNA reads from the same blood draw were analyzed for two donors (one aged 18 to 30 and one aged 80 or older).

General findings and caveats noted by the study authors: Donor CMV infection status was unknown, potentially confounding age-related changes in expanded clonotypes. Conclusive comparison of naive and antigen-experienced compartments was prevented by the profiling of bulk unsorted PBMCs. A strong correlation was found between observed TCR beta diversity and the percentage of naive T cells measured by flow cytometry. As age increased, observed TCR beta diversity per million T cells dropped in a roughly linear way, and a significant reduction was already evident by age around 41. Estimates of total diversity from one million sequenced T cells were regarded as lower bounds and underestimates. Compared with the aged group, the long-lived group had more naive CD4+ T cells, fewer expanded clones and increased TCR diversity, a pattern suggesting age selection.

The protocol used for the library was 5' RACE. The sequencer was an Illumina HiSeq 2500. A second PCR of about 6 to 11 cycles was performed with a sample-barcoded 5' primer and a J-beta primer mix. A unique molecular identifier was introduced onto each TCR beta cDNA molecule by a template-switch 5' adaptor carrying 12 random nucleotides. At least 2.5 million CDR3-containing paired-end reads were obtained from each sample. The Mint cDNA synthesis kit, primed by a TRBC-specific oligonucleotide, was used to synthesize first-strand cDNA from all RNA. After uracil-DNA glycosylase treatment, a first 18-cycle PCR used universal primers M1SS and BC2_uni_R on all cDNA. The paper's data handling went like this. For normalization, 1 million high-quality reads were randomly selected from each sample, with every read carrying a distinct molecular identifier. Reads with shared molecular identifiers were discarded instead of being binned into consensus sequences. MiTCR, run with a Q25 quality threshold and the strictest error-elimination algorithm, handled CDR3 identification, clonotype clustering and error correction. A nonparametric unseen species model with Euler transformation was used to estimate a lower bound on total TCR beta diversity. TCRdb reanalyzed the raw reads on its own, using fastp at Q25 for trimming and MiXCR for clone calling, and kept in-frame beta chains. One record per CDR3 amino acid sequence lists the most common genes and DNA. In this record, the V and J calls reflect TCRdb's handling and not the investigators' own analysis. Within this sample are approximately 800,000 distinct CDR3 sequences, with around three fifths of them counted one time only. The ten largest clones take up 20% to 30% of the sample.

The chain is encoded by TRBV6-6 joined to TRBJ2-5; tentative D gene TRBD1, with 6 bases matching. The sequencing sample was made of blood. The origin of this receptor is a man aged 40-49 years in good health. The CDR3 sequence is CASSYPGQQETQYF. Read as DNA, the sequence is TGTGCCAGCAGTTACCCAGGACAGCAAGAGACCCAGTACTTC.